These 32 T cell receptor beta chains were sequenced from one sample in a study of cytomegalovirus exposure and HLA in healthy donors (dated by TCRdb to about 2017). Receptor amplification or capture employed the immunoSEQ multiplex PCR assay. For the multiplex PCR, a mixture combining 60 forward primers for TCR Vbeta segments and 13 reverse primers for TCR Jbeta segments was used. This immuneACCESS table, as held by TCRdb, lists in-frame sequences with V and J called but not all clones. Of the missing ones, under half trace to an unresolved V gene in checked studies; the others have no known cause. A total of around 170,000 clones appear in this sample, about 85% of them only once. In total, the top ten clones hold about 3.8% of the sample. Sample: PBMCs. The receptors derive from a man in his fifties in good health and CMV-seronegative.

This clone came up once. The same CDR3 arises from other DNA sequences in this sample as well. The chain joins TRBV5-5 to TRBJ2-7, with D perhaps TRBD2 (5 bases). The germline gives CDR1 SGHKS, CDR2 YYEKEE (reference sequence). This CDR3 comprises 12 residues. The V and J ends lost 2 bases and 2 bases respectively, with 5 bases between them. Written as DNA, the CDR3 is TGTGCCAGCAGCTTCGGGGCCTACGAGCAGTACTTC. This gives the protein CASSFGAYEQYF.

This chain connects TRBV2 to TRBJ1-6; possibly TRBD1 for D (6 bases). Trimming removed 8 bases from V and 9 bases from J, with 20 bases in between. This CDR3 contains 15 residues. Germline values: CDR1 SNHLY, CDR2 FYNNEI. In DNA form, the CDR3 reads TGTGCCAGCGGCCGGGACACGTTCGACGGTTCACCCCTCCACTTT. Protein sequence: CASGRDTFDGSPLHF.

This clone turned up a few times. CDR3 nucleotides: TGTGCCAGCAGCCAAGATGGTCAGGGAAGGGGCCACGAGCAGTACTTC. Translating gives CASSQDGQGRGHEQYF. V usage is TRBV14 and J usage is TRBJ2-7; a weak D match, TRBD1 (5 bases). CDR3 size: 16 residues. Trimming removed 0 bases from V and 5 bases from J, with 17 bases in between. Germline V gene lookup returns CDR1 SGHDN and CDR2 FVKESK.

The chain recombines TRBV5-6 with TRBJ1-5; D unresolved. Germline CDR1 and CDR2: SGHDT and YYEEEE. V was cut by 2 bases and J by 2 bases, with 11 bases left in between. The CDR3 loop spans 15 amino acids. In DNA form, the CDR3 reads TGTGCCAGCAGCTTTTTGGGGAGAGGCAATCAGCCCCAGCATTTT. The encoded protein is CASSFLGRGNQPQHF.

The chain joins TRBV7-3 to TRBJ2-1, with a possible D match to TRBD2 (6 bases). V lost 2 bases, J lost 6 bases, and 11 bases lay in between. Germline V CDR1 and CDR2: SGHTA, FQGTGA. The CDR3 runs 14 residues. As DNA, the CDR3 is TGTGCCAGCAGCTTACAAGGAGGGATCAATGAGCAGTTCTTC. This sequence encodes CASSLQGGINEQFF.

This clone has a handful of counts. This chain connects TRBV4-1 to TRBJ1-4; D is ambiguous. V lost 3 bases and J lost 0, with 11 bases in between. The CDR3 consists of 16 residues. Germline V gene data show CDR1 as MGHRA and CDR2 as YSYEKL. CDR3 protein: CASSQLHSATNEKLFF. The CDR3 coding sequence is TGCGCCAGCAGCCAGCTCCACAGTGCAACTAATGAAAAACTGTTTTTT.

This chain joins TRBV6-5 and TRBJ2-7, with TRBD2 matching 9 bases. Germline-derived CDR1 and CDR2 are MNHEY and SVGAGI. The CDR3 totals 14 residues. Trimming at V came to 6 bases and at J to 0 bases, leaving 3 bases not matched to a gene. CDR3 bases: TGTGCCAGCAGGGCGGGGGGGAGCTCCTACGAGCAGTACTTC. Translating gives CASRAGGSSYEQYF.

The CDR3 reads CASSQEKRGTIYF. CDR3 DNA sequence: TGCGCCAGCAGCCAAGAGAAAAGGGGCACCATATATTTT. The rearrangement uses TRBV4-3 and TRBJ1-3; possible D gene TRBD1, 5 bases. Germline values: CDR1 LGHNA, CDR2 YSLEER. The CDR3 has 13 residues. V was clipped by 0 bases and J by 9 bases, with 9 bases between them.

The J gene is TRBJ2-5, the V gene TRBV19; 8 positions match TRBD1. Looked up from germline, CDR1 is LNHDA and CDR2 is SQIVND (reference sequence). The length of the CDR3 is 13 residues. The V segment lost 8 bases and the J segment 2 bases; nucleotides outside the gene matches: 4. The CDR3 bases are TGTGCCAGTGGGGGACAGGTACAAGAGACCCAGTACTTC. Translating gives CASGGQVQETQYF.

The chain is built from TRBV11-2 and TRBJ1-4; possibly TRBD1 for D (6 bases). Germline CDR1 and CDR2: SGHAT and FQNNGV. The V end was cut by 5 bases, the J end by 3 bases, with 10 bases between. The CDR3 contains 14 residues. In DNA form, the CDR3 reads TGTGCCAGCAGCCGTGACAGGTCTAATGAAAAACTGTTTTTT. Its protein is CASSRDRSNEKLFF.

This chain joins TRBV6-5 and TRBJ1-6; weak D call: TRBD1 (5 bases). The CDR3 length is 15 residues. Trimming removed 0 bases from V and 9 bases from J, with 12 bases in between. Germline CDR1 reads MNHEY; CDR2 reads SVGAGI. The CDR3 is CASSYSEDIGSPLHF. In DNA, the CDR3 is TGTGCCAGCAGTTACTCCGAGGACATAGGTTCACCCCTCCACTTT.

The genes are TRBV20-1 and TRBJ2-3, with D possibly being TRBD1 (6 bases). Germline CDR1 is DFQATT and CDR2 is SNEGSKA (reference sequence). CDR3 size: 11 residues. DNA for the CDR3: TGCAATGGACAGTCTGGCGATACGCAGTATTTT. The encoded protein is CNGQSGDTQYF.

V and J are TRBV7-2 and TRBJ2-7; D is undetermined. The V end was cut by 1 base, the J end by 6 bases, with 16 bases between. The CDR3 has 15 residues. Germline values: CDR1 SGHTA, CDR2 FQGNSA. Here the CDR3 reads CASSLVETILREQYF. In nucleotides, the CDR3 is TGTGCCAGCAGCTTAGTGGAGACGATTCTACGCGAGCAGTACTTC.

The V gene is TRBV7-3, the J gene TRBJ2-1; 8 bases match TRBD1. The CDR3 sequence is 15 residues long. Germline CDR1 SGHTA, CDR2 FQGTGA. V was pared by 1 base and J by 7 bases, with 6 bases of the junction left unmatched. CDR3 in DNA: TGTGCCAGCAGCTTAAACCAGGGGGCCTGGAATGAGCAGTTCTTC. Protein: CASSLNQGAWNEQFF.

The chain carries TRBV6-5 and TRBJ2-7; D is uncertain. From germline, CDR1 is MNHEY and CDR2 SVGAGI. V was trimmed by 0 bases and J by 3 bases, leaving 9 bases between them. This CDR3 region has 14 residues. CDR3 loop: CASSYSGSYYEQYF. CDR3 nucleotides: TGTGCCAGCAGTTACTCGGGCAGCTACTACGAGCAGTACTTC.

The chain carries TRBV4-3 and TRBJ2-5; unclear D gene. The J call may be mistaken, given a closer DNA end match to TRBJ2-7. CDR3 length equals 14 residues. Germline CDR1 and CDR2: LGHNA and YSLEER. CDR3 bases: TGCGCCAGCAGCCAAGAAGTGAGCTCCTACGAGCAGTACTTC. This sequence encodes CASSQEVSSYEQYF.

J is TRBJ2-5 and V is TRBV6-1; perhaps TRBD2 as D (5 bases). Germline loops: CDR1 MNHNS, CDR2 SASEGT. This CDR3 is 12 amino acids long. Trimming took off 3 bases at V and 7 bases at J, with 9 bases between the two ends. The CDR3 bases are TGTGCCAGCAGTGAGGGAGTAGCGACCCAGTACTTC. Translating it yields CASSEGVATQYF.

This clone has just a few counts. The J gene is TRBJ2-3, the V gene TRBV5-1; tentative D call: TRBD1 (8 bases). Germline V CDR1 and CDR2: SGHRS, YFSETQ. The V end was cut by 6 bases, the J end by 5 bases, with 19 bases between. The CDR3 is 15 residues long. CDR3: CASTRTGTGGDTQYF. In DNA, the CDR3 is TGCGCCAGCACCCGGACAGGGACGGGGGGAGATACGCAGTATTTT. The variable domain in full, completed from reference TRBV5-1 and TRBJ2-3, reads KAGVTQTPRYLIKTRGQQVTLSCSPISGHRSVSWYQQTPGQGLQFLFEYFSETQRNKGNFPGRFSGRQFSNSRSEMNVSTLELGDSALYLCASTRTGTGGDTQYFGPGTRLTVL.

This chain joins TRBV9 and TRBJ1-2; 9 nucleotides agree with TRBD1. J was trimmed by 7 bases and V by 3 bases; bases with no gene match: 13. The CDR3 totals 16 residues. Per the germline V gene, CDR1 is SGDLS and CDR2 is YYNGEE. For the CDR3, the DNA is TGTGCCAGCAGCGATCAAAAGGGACAGGGTCGCTCTGGCTACACCTTC. This translates into CASSDQKGQGRSGYTF.

This clone came up once. Other DNA sequences of this sample code for an identical CDR3. The chain is built from TRBV5-1 and TRBJ2-3; D perhaps matches TRBD2 (5 bases). CDR1 SGHRS and CDR2 YFSETQ come from the germline V gene. V shed 1 base and J shed 6 bases, with 6 bases lying between them. The CDR3 is made up of 12 amino acids. CDR3 amino acids: CASSLSGDTQYF. The CDR3 nucleotides read TGCGCCAGCAGCTTGTCGGGGGATACGCAGTATTTT.

The genes are TRBV2 and TRBJ1-5; D gene unclear. This CDR3 is 16 amino acids long. Germline CDR1 reads SNHLY; CDR2 reads FYNNEI. Trimming left V 6 bases short and J 2 bases short, with 17 bases between. The DNA of the CDR3 is TGTGCCAGCAGCCTAGGACTTCTCGGGGGCAATCAGCCCCAGCATTTT. This encodes CASSLGLLGGNQPQHF.

A remark on this clone: The sample contains more than one DNA sequence encoding this CDR3. The chain is built from TRBV7-2 and TRBJ2-3, with D possibly TRBD2 on 6 matching bases. V gave up 5 bases and J gave up 1 base, with 10 bases separating them. The CDR3 is 14 residues long. From germline, CDR1 is SGHTA and CDR2 FQGNSA. The DNA for the CDR3 is TGTGCCAGCAGCCGGGACTCACGCACAGATACGCAGTATTTT. This encodes CASSRDSRTDTQYF.

The J gene is TRBJ1-5, the V gene TRBV6-5; D call uncertain. The CDR3 is made up of 14 amino acids. V lost 6 bases to trimming and J lost 3 bases, with 12 bases between them. Germline CDR1 reads MNHEY; CDR2 reads SVGAGI. The CDR3 here is CASSQRHNNQPQHF. In DNA form, the CDR3 reads TGTGCCAGCAGCCAGAGACACAACAATCAGCCCCAGCATTTT.

The rearrangement links TRBV12-5 to TRBJ1-1; tentatively, D is TRBD1 (5 bases). This CDR3 contains 13 residues. The V end was cut by 6 bases, the J end by 4 bases, with 12 bases between. Germline V gives CDR1 LGHNT, CDR2 FRNRAP. The CDR3 DNA is TGTGCTAGTGGGCTCACGGGGGGCACTGAAGCTTTCTTT. This encodes CASGLTGGTEAFF.

The chain recombines TRBV11-2 with TRBJ1-1; TRBD1 aligns across 8 bases. Germline lookup yields CDR1 SGHAT and CDR2 FQNNGV. The CDR3 runs to 15 residues. V lost 5 bases, J lost 0 bases, and 5 bases stayed unmatched. This chain's CDR3 is CASSPRTGLNTEAFF. CDR3 nucleotides: TGTGCCAGCAGCCCGCGGACAGGGTTGAACACTGAAGCTTTCTTT.

The chain combines TRBV6-1 with TRBJ2-6; no definite D call. The CDR3 has 14 residues. CDR1 is MNHNS and CDR2 is SASEGT in the germline V gene. V lost 7 bases to trimming and J lost 0 bases, with 7 bases between them. The CDR3 DNA sequence: TGTGCCAGCAATGACCGCTCTGGGGCCAACGTCCTGACTTTC. Residues: CASNDRSGANVLTF.

V is TRBV5-5 and J is TRBJ2-5; D not resolved. CDR1 and CDR2 (germline): SGHKS, YYEKEE (reference sequence). CDR3 length equals 14 residues. V was trimmed by 0 bases and J by 0 bases, leaving 6 bases between them. CDR3 nucleotide sequence: TGTGCCAGCAGCTTGGCAGTTAACCAAGAGACCCAGTACTTC. This sequence encodes CASSLAVNQETQYF.

This chain links TRBV7-2 with TRBJ2-5, with D possibly matching TRBD2 (5 bases). The CDR3 consists of 13 residues. Germline V CDR1 and CDR2: SGHTA, FQGNSA. V lost 5 bases to trimming and J lost 5 bases, with 12 bases between them. CDR3 sequence reads: CASSPERRETQYF. The CDR3 nucleotides are TGTGCCAGCAGCCCCGAGCGGCGGGAGACCCAGTACTTC.

This clone was seen once. The V and J genes are TRBV18 and TRBJ1-1; the D gene is possibly TRBD1 (6 bases). Trimming took off 8 bases at V and 0 bases at J, with 10 bases between the two ends. The CDR3 covers 13 residues. CDR1 and CDR2 from the germline V gene are KGHSH and LQKENI. CDR3 sequence (DNA): TGTGCCAGCGGACAGAACCTGAACACTGAAGCTTTCTTT. Translating it yields CASGQNLNTEAFF.

This sequence joins TRBV9 and TRBJ1-5, with 11 bases matching TRBD1. V was clipped by 2 bases and J by 7 bases; unmatched bases: 2. Germline-derived CDR1 and CDR2 are SGDLS and YYNGEE. The CDR3 is 14 residues long. The CDR3 nucleotides are TGTGCCAGCAGCGTCGGACAGGGGGCGCAGCCCCAGCATTTT. Its protein product is CASSVGQGAQPQHF.

V gene TRBV9 combines with J gene TRBJ2-1, with D perhaps matching TRBD2 (5 bases). Trimming took 0 bases from V and 3 from J, leaving 19 bases between them. This CDR3 has 18 amino acids. Germline values: CDR1 SGDLS, CDR2 YYNGEE. This chain's CDR3 is CASSVDLDSSGIYNEQFF. The CDR3 DNA sequence: TGTGCCAGCAGCGTAGATCTCGATTCCTCCGGGATCTACAATGAGCAGTTCTTC.

The chain joins TRBV5-5 to TRBJ1-2, with 8 nucleotides matching TRBD1. With 4 bases clipped from V and 6 bases from J, the junction kept 17 bases outside the gene matches. The CDR3 covers 17 residues. Germline V gene sequence: CDR1 SGHKS, CDR2 YYEKEE (reference sequence). The CDR3 protein is CASSLTGQDWVGDGYTF. The CDR3 DNA sequence: TGTGCCAGCAGCCTGACGGGACAGGACTGGGTCGGCGATGGCTACACCTTC.